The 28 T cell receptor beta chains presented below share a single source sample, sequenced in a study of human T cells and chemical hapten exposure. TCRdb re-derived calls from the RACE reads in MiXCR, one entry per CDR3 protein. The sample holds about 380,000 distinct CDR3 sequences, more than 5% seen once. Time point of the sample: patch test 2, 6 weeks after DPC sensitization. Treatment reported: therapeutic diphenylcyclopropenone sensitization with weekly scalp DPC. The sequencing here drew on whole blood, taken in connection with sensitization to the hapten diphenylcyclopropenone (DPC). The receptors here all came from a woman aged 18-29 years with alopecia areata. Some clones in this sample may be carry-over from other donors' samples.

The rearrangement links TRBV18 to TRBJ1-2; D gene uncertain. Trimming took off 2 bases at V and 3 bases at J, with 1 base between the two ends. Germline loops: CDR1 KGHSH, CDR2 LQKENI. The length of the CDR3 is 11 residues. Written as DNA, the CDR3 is TGTGCCAGCTCACCAGACTATGGCTACACCTTC. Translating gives CASSPDYGYTF.

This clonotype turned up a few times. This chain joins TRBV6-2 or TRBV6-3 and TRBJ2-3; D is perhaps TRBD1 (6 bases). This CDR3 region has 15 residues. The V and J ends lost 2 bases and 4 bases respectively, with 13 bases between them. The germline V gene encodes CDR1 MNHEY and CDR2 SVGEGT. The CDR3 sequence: CASSYQLQGPDTQYF. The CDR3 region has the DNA TGTGCCAGCAGTTACCAACTACAGGGCCCAGATACGCAGTATTTT.

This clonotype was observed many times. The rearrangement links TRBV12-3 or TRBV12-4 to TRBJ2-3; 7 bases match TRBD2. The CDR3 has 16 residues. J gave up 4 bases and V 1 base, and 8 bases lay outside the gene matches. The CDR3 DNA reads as TGTGCCAGCAGTTTAGTTCAGGAAGCGGGGCCAGATACGCAGTATTTT. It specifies CASSLVQEAGPDTQYF.

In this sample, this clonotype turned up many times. The CDR3 reads CSARDDRGATEAFF. The CDR3 DNA is TGCAGTGCTAGAGACGACAGGGGGGCTACTGAAGCTTTCTTT. The rearrangement joins TRBV20-1 to TRBJ1-1, with TRBD1 matching over 9 bases. From germline, CDR1 is DFQATT and CDR2 SNEGSKA (reference sequence). With 0 bases clipped from V and 5 bases from J, the junction kept 4 bases outside the gene matches. The CDR3 consists of 14 residues.

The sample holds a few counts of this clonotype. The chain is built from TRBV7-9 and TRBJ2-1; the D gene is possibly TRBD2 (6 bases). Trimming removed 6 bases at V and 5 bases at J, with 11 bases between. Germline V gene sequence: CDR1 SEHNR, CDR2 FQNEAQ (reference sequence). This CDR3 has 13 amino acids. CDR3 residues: CASRGLANNEQFF. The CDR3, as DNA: TGTGCCAGCAGGGGACTTGCGAACAATGAGCAGTTCTTC.

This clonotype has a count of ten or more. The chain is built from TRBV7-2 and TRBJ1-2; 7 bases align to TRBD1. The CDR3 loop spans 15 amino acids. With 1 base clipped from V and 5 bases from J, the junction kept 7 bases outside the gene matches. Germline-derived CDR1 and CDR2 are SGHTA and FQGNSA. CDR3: CASSLGARGQYGYTF. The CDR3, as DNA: TGTGCCAGCAGCTTAGGGGCTAGGGGACAGTATGGCTACACCTTC.

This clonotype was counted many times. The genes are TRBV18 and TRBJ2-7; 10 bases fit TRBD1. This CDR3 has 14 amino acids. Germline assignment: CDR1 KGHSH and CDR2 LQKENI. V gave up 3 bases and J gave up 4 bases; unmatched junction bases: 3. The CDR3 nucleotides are TGTGCCAGCTCACCGGGGACAGGGGAATACGAGCAGTACTTC. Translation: CASSPGTGEYEQYF.

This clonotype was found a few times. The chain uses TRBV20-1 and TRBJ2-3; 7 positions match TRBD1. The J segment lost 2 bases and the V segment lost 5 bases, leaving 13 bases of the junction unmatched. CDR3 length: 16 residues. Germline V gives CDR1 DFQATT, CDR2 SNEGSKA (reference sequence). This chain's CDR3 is CSASTSGTVVTDTQYF. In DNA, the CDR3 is TGCAGTGCTTCAACTTCCGGGACAGTGGTCACAGATACGCAGTATTTT.

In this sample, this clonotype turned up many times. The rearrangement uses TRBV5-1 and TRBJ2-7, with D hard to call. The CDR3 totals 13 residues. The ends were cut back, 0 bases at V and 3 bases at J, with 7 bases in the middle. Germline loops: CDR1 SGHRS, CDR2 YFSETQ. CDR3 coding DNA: TGCGCCAGCAGCTTGGGCCCGGACTACGAGCAGTACTTC. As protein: CASSLGPDYEQYF.

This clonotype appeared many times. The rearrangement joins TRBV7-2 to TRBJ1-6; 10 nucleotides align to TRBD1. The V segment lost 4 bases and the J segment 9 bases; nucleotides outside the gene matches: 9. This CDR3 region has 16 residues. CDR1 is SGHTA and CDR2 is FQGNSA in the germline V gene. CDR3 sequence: CASSSIDRGLASPLHF. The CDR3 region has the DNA TGTGCCAGCAGCTCTATAGACAGGGGGCTCGCTTCACCCCTCCACTTT.

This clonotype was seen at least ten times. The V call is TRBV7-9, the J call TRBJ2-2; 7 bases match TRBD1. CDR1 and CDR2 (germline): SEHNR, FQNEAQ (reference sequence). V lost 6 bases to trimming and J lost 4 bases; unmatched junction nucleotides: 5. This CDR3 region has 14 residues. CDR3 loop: CASSDRVGTGELFF. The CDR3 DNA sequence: TGTGCCAGCAGTGACAGGGTTGGCACCGGGGAGCTGTTTTTT.

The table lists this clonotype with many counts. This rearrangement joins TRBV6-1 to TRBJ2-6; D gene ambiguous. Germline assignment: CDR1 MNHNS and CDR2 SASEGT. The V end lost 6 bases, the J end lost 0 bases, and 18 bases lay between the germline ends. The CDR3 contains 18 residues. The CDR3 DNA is TGTGCCAGCAGACCCAGGATAGACCCGAGCTCTGGGGCCAACGTCCTGACTTTC. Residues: CASRPRIDPSSGANVLTF.

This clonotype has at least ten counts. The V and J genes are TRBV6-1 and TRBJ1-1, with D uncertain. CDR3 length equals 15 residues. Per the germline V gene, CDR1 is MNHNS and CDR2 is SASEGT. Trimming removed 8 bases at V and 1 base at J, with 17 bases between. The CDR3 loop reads CASSRFGVSNTEAFF. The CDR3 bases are TGTGCCAGCTCAAGATTTGGGGTATCGAACACTGAAGCTTTCTTT.

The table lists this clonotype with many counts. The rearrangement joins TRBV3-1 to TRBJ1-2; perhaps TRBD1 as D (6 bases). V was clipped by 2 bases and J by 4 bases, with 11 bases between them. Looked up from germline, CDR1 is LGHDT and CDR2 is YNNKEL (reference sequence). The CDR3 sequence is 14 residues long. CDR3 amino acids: CASSQRTATYGYTF. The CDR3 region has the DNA TGTGCCAGCAGCCAAAGGACAGCCACCTATGGCTACACCTTC.

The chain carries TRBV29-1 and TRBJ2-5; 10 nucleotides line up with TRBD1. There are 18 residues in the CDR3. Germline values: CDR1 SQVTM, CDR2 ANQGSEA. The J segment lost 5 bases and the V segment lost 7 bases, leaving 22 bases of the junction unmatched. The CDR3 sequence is CSASGGPGTGAGGETQYF. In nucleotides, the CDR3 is TGCAGCGCATCGGGTGGGCCCGGGACAGGGGCTGGTGGCGAGACCCAGTACTTC.

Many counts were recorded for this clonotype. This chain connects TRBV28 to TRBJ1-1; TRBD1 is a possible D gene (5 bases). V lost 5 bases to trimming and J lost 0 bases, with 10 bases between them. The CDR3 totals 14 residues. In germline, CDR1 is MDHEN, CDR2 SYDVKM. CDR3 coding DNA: TGTGCCAGCAGTAATGGGGGGATGAACACTGAAGCTTTCTTT. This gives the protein CASSNGGMNTEAFF.

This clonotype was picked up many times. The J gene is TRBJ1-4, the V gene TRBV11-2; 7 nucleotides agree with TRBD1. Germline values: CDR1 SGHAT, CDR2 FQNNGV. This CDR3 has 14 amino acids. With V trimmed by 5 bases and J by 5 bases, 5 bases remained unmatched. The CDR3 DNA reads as TGTGCCAGCAGCCGGATGGACAGGAATGAAAAACTGTTTTTT. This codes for CASSRMDRNEKLFF.

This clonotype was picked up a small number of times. The CDR3 DNA reads TGTGCCAGCAGCCAGGCAGGAGGTAGCAATCAGCCCCAGCATTTT. It encodes CASSQAGGSNQPQHF. V usage is TRBV3-1 and J usage is TRBJ1-5, with D hard to call. The CDR3 has 15 amino acids. With 3 bases removed from V and 0 bases from J, the gap between germline ends came to 9 bases. Germline-derived CDR1 and CDR2 are LGHDT and YNNKEL (reference sequence).

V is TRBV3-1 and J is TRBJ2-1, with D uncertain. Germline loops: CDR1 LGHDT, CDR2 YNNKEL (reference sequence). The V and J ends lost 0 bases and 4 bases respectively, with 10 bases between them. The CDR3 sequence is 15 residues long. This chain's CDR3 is CASSQEGYGYNEQFF. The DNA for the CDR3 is TGTGCCAGCAGCCAAGAGGGTTATGGGTACAATGAGCAGTTCTTC.

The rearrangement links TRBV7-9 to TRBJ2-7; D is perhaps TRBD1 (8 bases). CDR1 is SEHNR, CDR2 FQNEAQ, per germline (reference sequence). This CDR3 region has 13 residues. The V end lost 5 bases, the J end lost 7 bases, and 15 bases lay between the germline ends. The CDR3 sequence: CASSPTGGGEQYF. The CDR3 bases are TGTGCCAGCAGCCCAACAGGGGGAGGGGAGCAGTACTTC.

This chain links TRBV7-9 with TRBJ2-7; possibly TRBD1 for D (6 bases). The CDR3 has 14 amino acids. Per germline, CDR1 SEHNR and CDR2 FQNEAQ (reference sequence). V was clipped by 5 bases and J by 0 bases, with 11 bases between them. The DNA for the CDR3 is TGTGCCAGCAGCCCAGGACAGTACTCCTACGAGCAGTACTTC. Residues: CASSPGQYSYEQYF.

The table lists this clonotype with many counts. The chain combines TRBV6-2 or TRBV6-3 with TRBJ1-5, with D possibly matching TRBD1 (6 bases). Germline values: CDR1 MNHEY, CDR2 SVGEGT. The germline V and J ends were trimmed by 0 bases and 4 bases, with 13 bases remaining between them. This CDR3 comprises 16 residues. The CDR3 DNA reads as TGTGCCAGCAGTTACTCAGTCTGGGGGGCGAATCAGCCCCAGCATTTT. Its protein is CASSYSVWGANQPQHF.

CDR3 loop: CSARDAGSPRDENNSPLHF. Here the CDR3 DNA reads TGCAGTGCTAGAGATGCCGGTAGCCCCAGGGACGAAAATAATTCACCCCTCCACTTT. V and J are TRBV20-1 and TRBJ1-6; D perhaps matches TRBD1 (5 bases). CDR3 length equals 19 residues. Trimming cost V 0 bases and J 5 bases, with 23 bases left between them. Looked up from germline, CDR1 is DFQATT and CDR2 is SNEGSKA (reference sequence).

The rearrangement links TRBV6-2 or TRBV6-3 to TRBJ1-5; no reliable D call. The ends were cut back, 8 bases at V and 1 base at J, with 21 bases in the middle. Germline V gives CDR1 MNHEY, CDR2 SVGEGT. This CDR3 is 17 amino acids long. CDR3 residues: CASYGIRAQGSNQPQHF. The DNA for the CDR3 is TGTGCCAGCTACGGTATTCGGGCCCAAGGGAGCAATCAGCCCCAGCATTTT.

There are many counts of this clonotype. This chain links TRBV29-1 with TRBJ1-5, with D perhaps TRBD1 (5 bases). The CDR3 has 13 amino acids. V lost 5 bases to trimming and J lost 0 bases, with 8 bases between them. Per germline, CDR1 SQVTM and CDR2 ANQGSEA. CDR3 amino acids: CSVKGNSNQPQHF. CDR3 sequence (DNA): TGCAGCGTTAAGGGGAATAGCAATCAGCCCCAGCATTTT.

The CDR3 DNA reads TGTGCCACCCAGACTAGCGGGGGGGCCAGTAATGAGCAGTTCTTC. Translating it yields CATQTSGGASNEQFF. This rearrangement joins TRBV6-4 to TRBJ2-1; 14 nucleotides line up with TRBD2. This CDR3 is 15 amino acids long. V lost 10 bases and J lost 7; bases outside the gene matches: 9. Germline V gene lookup returns CDR1 MRHNA and CDR2 SNTAGT.

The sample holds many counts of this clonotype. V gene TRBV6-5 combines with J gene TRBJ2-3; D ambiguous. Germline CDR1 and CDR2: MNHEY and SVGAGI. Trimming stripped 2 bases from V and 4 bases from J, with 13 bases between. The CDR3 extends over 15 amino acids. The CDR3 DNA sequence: TGTGCCAGCAGTTACGGGATTCACAGATCAGATACGCAGTATTTT. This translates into CASSYGIHRSDTQYF.

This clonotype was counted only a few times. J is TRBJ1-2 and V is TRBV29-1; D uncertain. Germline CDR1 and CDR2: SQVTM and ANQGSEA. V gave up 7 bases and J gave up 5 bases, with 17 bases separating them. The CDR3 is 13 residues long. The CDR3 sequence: CSALTGDLYGYTF. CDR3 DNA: TGCAGCGCTCTGACGGGAGACCTTTATGGCTACACCTTC.